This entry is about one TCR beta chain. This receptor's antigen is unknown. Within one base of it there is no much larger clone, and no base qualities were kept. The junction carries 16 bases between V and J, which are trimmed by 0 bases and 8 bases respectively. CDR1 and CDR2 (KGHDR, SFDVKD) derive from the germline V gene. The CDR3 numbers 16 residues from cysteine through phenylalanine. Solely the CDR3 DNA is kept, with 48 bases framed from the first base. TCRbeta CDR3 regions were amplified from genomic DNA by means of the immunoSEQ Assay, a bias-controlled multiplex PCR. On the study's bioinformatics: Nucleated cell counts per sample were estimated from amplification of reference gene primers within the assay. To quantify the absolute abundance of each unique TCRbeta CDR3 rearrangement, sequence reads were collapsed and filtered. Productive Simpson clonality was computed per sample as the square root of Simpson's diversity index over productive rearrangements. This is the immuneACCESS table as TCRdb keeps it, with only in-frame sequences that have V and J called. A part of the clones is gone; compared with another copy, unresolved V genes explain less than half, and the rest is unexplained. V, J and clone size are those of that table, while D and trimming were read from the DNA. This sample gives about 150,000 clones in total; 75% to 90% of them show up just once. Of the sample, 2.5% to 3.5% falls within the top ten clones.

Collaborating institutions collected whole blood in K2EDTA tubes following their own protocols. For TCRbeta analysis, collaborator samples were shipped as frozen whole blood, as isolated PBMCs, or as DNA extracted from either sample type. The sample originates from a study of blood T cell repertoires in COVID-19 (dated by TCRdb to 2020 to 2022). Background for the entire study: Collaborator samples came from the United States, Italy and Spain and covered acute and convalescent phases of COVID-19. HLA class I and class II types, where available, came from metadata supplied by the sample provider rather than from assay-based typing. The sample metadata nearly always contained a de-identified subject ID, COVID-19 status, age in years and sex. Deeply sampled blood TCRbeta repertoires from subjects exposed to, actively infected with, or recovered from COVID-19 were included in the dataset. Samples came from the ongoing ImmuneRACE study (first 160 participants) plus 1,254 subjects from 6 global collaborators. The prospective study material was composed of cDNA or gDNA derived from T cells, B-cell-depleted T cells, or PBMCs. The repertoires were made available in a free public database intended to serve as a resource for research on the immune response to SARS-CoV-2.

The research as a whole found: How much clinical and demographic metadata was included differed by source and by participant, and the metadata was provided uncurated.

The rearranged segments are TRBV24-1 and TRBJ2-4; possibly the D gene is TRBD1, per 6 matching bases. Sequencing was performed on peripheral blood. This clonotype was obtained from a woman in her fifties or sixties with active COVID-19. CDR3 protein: CATSDLTGLRVYIQYF. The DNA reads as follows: TGTGCCACCAGTGATTTGACAGGGCTCAGAGTATACATTCAGTACTTC.